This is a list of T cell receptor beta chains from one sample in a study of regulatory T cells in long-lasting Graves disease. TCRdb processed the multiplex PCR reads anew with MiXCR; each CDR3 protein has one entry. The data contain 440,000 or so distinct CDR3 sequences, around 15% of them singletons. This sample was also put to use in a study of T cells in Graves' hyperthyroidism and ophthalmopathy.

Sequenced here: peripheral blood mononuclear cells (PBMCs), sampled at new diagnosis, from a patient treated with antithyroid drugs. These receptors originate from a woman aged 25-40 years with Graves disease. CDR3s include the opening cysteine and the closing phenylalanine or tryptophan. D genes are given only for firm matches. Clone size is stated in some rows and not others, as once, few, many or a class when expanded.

TGTGCCAGTAGTGACGTTGTGAACACTGAAGCTTTCTTT	CASSDVVNTEAFF	.	TRBV19	TRBJ1-1	few
TGTGCCAGCAGTTCCCTTTACCGGGACCGCACAGATACGCAGTATTTT	CASSSLYRDRTDTQYF	.	TRBV28	TRBJ2-3	many
TGTGCCAGCAGTTTGTCGACAGGGGCAGGCGCTGGGGCCAACGTCCTGACTTTC	CASSLSTGAGAGANVLTF	TRBD1	TRBV12-3/TRBV12-4	TRBJ2-6	.
TGTGCCTGGAACAGGGGGGCCACTGGGGCCAACGTCCTGACTTTC	CAWNRGATGANVLTF	TRBD1	TRBV30	TRBJ2-6	few
TGTGCCAGCAGCTTAAGGGCCACGATGAACACTGAAGCTTTCTTT	CASSLRATMNTEAFF	.	TRBV11-2	TRBJ1-1	many
TGCAGTGCTAGAGTGGGGGGGACGGGCAATCAGCCCCAGCATTTT	CSARVGGTGNQPQHF	.	TRBV20-1	TRBJ1-5	few
TGCGCCAGCAGCTTTTCCGGGACAGACGAGCAGTACTTC	CASSFSGTDEQYF	TRBD1	TRBV5-1	TRBJ2-7	.
TGTGCCAGCAGAAAGACGGCCCTAAATGAAAAACTGTTTTTT	CASRKTALNEKLFF	.	TRBV3-1	TRBJ1-4	many
TGCAGCGTGAGGGCCGGTGTAGCCACTGAAGCTTTCTTT	CSVRAGVATEAFF	.	TRBV29-1	TRBJ1-1	many
TGCAGTGCTAAAGACTCGCCGGGACAGGGGGGGGTGTGGCAGTTCTTC	CSAKDSPGQGGVWQFF	TRBD1	TRBV20-1	TRBJ2-1	.
TGTGCCAGCAGCCATTACCGAGCGGGAGTCATGGGTGATACGCAGTATTTT	CASSHYRAGVMGDTQYF	TRBD2	TRBV4-2	TRBJ2-3	.
TGTGCCAGCAGCTCTAGGACAGATTCACCCCTCCACTTT	CASSSRTDSPLHF	.	TRBV7-9	TRBJ1-6	few
TGTGCCTGGGCGTCGTTCTACGAGCAGTACTTC	CAWASFYEQYF	.	TRBV30	TRBJ2-7	many
TGTGCCTGGAGTAGGGATGGGGTAGCCAAAAACATTCAGTACTTC	CAWSRDGVAKNIQYF	.	TRBV30	TRBJ2-4	many
TGTGCCAGCCGAAGTCCAGGGGGAGAGACCCAGTACTTC	CASRSPGGETQYF	TRBD1	TRBV18	TRBJ2-5	many
TGCAGCGTTGACCCCGCGGAGTCTAGCACAGATACGCAGTATTTT	CSVDPAESSTDTQYF	.	TRBV29-1	TRBJ2-3	few
TGTGCCAGCCCTTATGATCGCCTCTCTGGGGCCAACGTCCTGACTTTC	CASPYDRLSGANVLTF	.	TRBV7-9	TRBJ2-6	few
TGTGCCAGCAGTGAAGCGGCAGGGGTTGGCTACACCTTC	CASSEAAGVGYTF	.	TRBV6-1	TRBJ1-2	many
TGCAGTGCTAGGGTTTACAATGAGCAGTTCTTC	CSARVYNEQFF	.	TRBV20-1	TRBJ2-1	many
TGTGCCTGGAGTAGGGGACAGGGTGAAGCTTTCTTT	CAWSRGQGEAFF	TRBD1	TRBV30	TRBJ1-1	many
TGCAGTGCTGGGCCTAGCGGAGTCTCCTACGAGCAGTACTTC	CSAGPSGVSYEQYF	TRBD2	TRBV20-1	TRBJ2-7	few
TGCAGTGTCCCGGGGGGGGCGGACTATGGCTACACCTTC	CSVPGGADYGYTF	.	TRBV20-1	TRBJ1-2	few
TGCAGTGCTAGAGAGACCACTCAGGGGGTCGCTTCCTACGAGCAGTACTTC	CSARETTQGVASYEQYF	TRBD1	TRBV20-1	TRBJ2-7	.
TGTGCCAGCAGGGAGCTAGTATTTAACAATGAGCAGTTCTTC	CASRELVFNNEQFF	.	TRBV28	TRBJ2-1	many
TGTGCCAGCAGTTCAGCGGGGAACTATGGCTACACCTTC	CASSSAGNYGYTF	.	TRBV6-2/TRBV6-3	TRBJ1-2	.
TGTGCCAGCAGCTTCGGGACAGGGTCGAACGAGCAGTACTTC	CASSFGTGSNEQYF	TRBD1	TRBV7-9	TRBJ2-7	many
TGTGCCAGCAGCCCTTTCGGGGGACTCACTGAAGCTTTCTTT	CASSPFGGLTEAFF	.	TRBV7-2	TRBJ1-1	many
TGTGCCAGCAGTATAATGTACACCGGGGAGCTGTTTTTT	CASSIMYTGELFF	.	TRBV12-3/TRBV12-4	TRBJ2-2	many
TGTGCCAGCGGGAGCAACTCCTACGAGCAGTACTTC	CASGSNSYEQYF	.	TRBV28	TRBJ2-7	.
TGCGCCAGCAGACCCGACTGGGGGCCCCACTACGAGCAGTACTTC	CASRPDWGPHYEQYF	.	TRBV5-1	TRBJ2-7	.
TGTGCCTGGAATCGGGACAGGGTGGAATCTAATTCACCCCTCCACTTT	CAWNRDRVESNSPLHF	TRBD1	TRBV30	TRBJ1-6	.
TGTGCCAGCAGCTTGGGACTATCCGATTACAATGAGCAGTTCTTC	CASSLGLSDYNEQFF	.	TRBV5-4	TRBJ2-1	many
TGTGCCAGCAGCTTTGGGAGCGCAGATACGCAGTATTTT	CASSFGSADTQYF	.	TRBV7-3	TRBJ2-3	many
TGTGCCAGCATAGGGAGTGAGTCGACTAGCTCTTACAATGAGCAGTTCTTC	CASIGSESTSSYNEQFF	TRBD2	TRBV28	TRBJ2-1	few
TGCAGCGTTGGTTTAGCGGGAATTAACACCGGGGAGCTGTTTTTT	CSVGLAGINTGELFF	TRBD2	TRBV29-1	TRBJ2-2	.
TGTGCCAGCAGCGCAGGGGGTAATAGCAATCAGCCCCAGCATTTT	CASSAGGNSNQPQHF	TRBD1	TRBV6-2/TRBV6-3	TRBJ1-5	few
TGTGCCAACAGCGCAAAACAGGGGGCGGCTTTCGGCTACACCTTC	CANSAKQGAAFGYTF	TRBD1	TRBV7-9	TRBJ1-2	few
TGCGCCAGCAGCTCGCTTCCGTCCCGCTCTGGAAACACCATATATTTT	CASSSLPSRSGNTIYF	.	TRBV5-1	TRBJ1-3	few
TGTGCCAGCTCACGACAGGGGGCGCGAGGGCGCGAGCAGTACTTC	CASSRQGARGREQYF	TRBD1	TRBV18	TRBJ2-7	many
TGCGCCAGCAGCCCTCCGGGACTAGCGGGAGTCTACGAGCAGTACTTC	CASSPPGLAGVYEQYF	TRBD2	TRBV5-1	TRBJ2-7	many
TGTGCCAGCGGCGCGCCCAGGGGGATCCAAGAGACCCAGTACTTC	CASGAPRGIQETQYF	TRBD1	TRBV2	TRBJ2-5	.
TGCGCCAGCAGCACCCGGACTAGCGGCGGGGAGCTGTTTTTT	CASSTRTSGGELFF	TRBD2	TRBV5-1	TRBJ2-2	.
TGTGCCAGCAGCTCCTGGGTGGGCGCAGAAAAACTGTTTTTT	CASSSWVGAEKLFF	.	TRBV7-9	TRBJ1-4	many
TGTGCCAGCATGGAGGGATATAATTCACCCCTCCACTTT	CASMEGYNSPLHF	.	TRBV27	TRBJ1-6	.
TGCGCCAGCAGCATAGGGGTCCGGGGCAATCAGCCCCAGCATTTT	CASSIGVRGNQPQHF	.	TRBV4-1	TRBJ1-5	many
TGTGCCAGCAGCCCACAGGGGGCGGGTGGCTACACCTTC	CASSPQGAGGYTF	TRBD1	TRBV7-8	TRBJ1-2	many
TGTGCCAGCAGTCCCAAGGAGAAAAGCGGCTCCTACGAGCAGTACTTC	CASSPKEKSGSYEQYF	.	TRBV6-1	TRBJ2-7	many
TGTGCCACCACTAACCTAGCGGAGGAGACCCAGTACTTC	CATTNLAEETQYF	TRBD2	TRBV2	TRBJ2-5	many
TGTGCCAGCAGCCGATCAGTCAATGAGCAGTTCTTC	CASSRSVNEQFF	.	TRBV28	TRBJ2-1	many
TGTGCCAGCAGTCCCCTAGGGACAGAAACTGAGCAGTTCTTC	CASSPLGTETEQFF	TRBD1	TRBV27	TRBJ2-1	many
TGCAGCGTCGATGAAGTAGCGGGAGGTGCAGATACGCAGTATTTT	CSVDEVAGGADTQYF	TRBD2	TRBV29-1	TRBJ2-3	.
TGTGCCAGCAGTTTATCGGCCCCAAATGAGCAGTTCTTC	CASSLSAPNEQFF	.	TRBV28	TRBJ2-1	many
TGTGCCAGCAGTTTCAGACTAGCGGACCCTCAACCAGAGACCCAGTACTTC	CASSFRLADPQPETQYF	TRBD2	TRBV6-2/TRBV6-3	TRBJ2-5	many
TGTGCCAGCAGCAACCGACAGGGTGAAGAGACCCAGTACTTC	CASSNRQGEETQYF	TRBD1	TRBV3-1	TRBJ2-5	many
TGTGCCAGCAGTGATAACAGTGCTAACTATGGCTACACCTTC	CASSDNSANYGYTF	.	TRBV6-1	TRBJ1-2	many
TGCGCCAGCAGCTTGGCTCGGTCACGAACCTACGAGCAGTACTTC	CASSLARSRTYEQYF	.	TRBV5-1	TRBJ2-7	many
TGCAGCGTCGTCGTGCCTCAGTATTATGGTGAGCAGTTCTTC	CSVVVPQYYGEQFF	.	TRBV29-1	TRBJ2-1	.
TGTGCCAGCAGCCAAGAAAAGAGGAGGCAAGAGACCCAGTACTTC	CASSQEKRRQETQYF	.	TRBV3-1	TRBJ2-5	few
TGCGCCAGCAGCTTCCGGCGGGGACTAGCGGGAATGGGCACCGGGGAGCTGTTTTTT	CASSFRRGLAGMGTGELFF	TRBD2	TRBV5-1	TRBJ2-2	many